This T cell receptor (beta chain) was captured in a study of shared clonotypes between healthy human individuals. Study-wide context: The donor group consisted of a couple of women and a few men, aged 18 to 49. A donor's plate count was three for CD4 naive and three for CD4 memory; CD8 naive had two and CD8 memory one. Study-wide results and caveats: When compared with the clonotypes that were shared by all four sorted-subset donors, the non-shared clonotypes turned out to have lower generation probabilities.

The V gene's germline CDR1 is LNHNV and CDR2 YYDKDF (reference sequence). The CDR3 is 16 amino acids. The ends lost 5 bases at V and 3 bases at J; junction bases unmatched: 8. Naive CD8 cells lacked CD45RO, underwent positive selection for CCR7 and left out terminally differentiated effector memory CD45RA+ cells. Deep-level settings were used for running the assay. Produced via immunoSEQ multiplex PCR; TCRdb's table is partial and in-frame only. Of about 680,000 clones listed, under 95% are singletons. With respect to this clone: Antigen: not known.

This sequence was found in a man aged 25-40 years in good health. The sequenced sample was naive CD8+ T cells sorted from blood. The gene calls are TRBV15 and TRBJ1-5, with 9 nucleotides matching TRBD1. CDR3 loop: CATSWSGTGLNQPQHF. The CDR3, as DNA: TGTGCCACCAGCTGGTCCGGGACAGGGCTCAATCAGCCCCAGCATTTT.